This paragraph reports one T cell receptor beta chain. This entry comes from a study of blood T cell repertoires in COVID-19. As handled by the study authors: It was from reference gene primer amplification that nucleated cell counts were estimated. The protocol was immunoSEQ multiplex PCR, while the TCRdb copy is restricted to in-frame clones and leaves out a portion. D and trimming come from the DNA, and the V and J calls and clone size come from that table. The data contain about 44,000 clones, approximately 90% of them singletons. Trimming removed 0 bases from V and 5 bases from J; junction bases left unmatched: 8. Germline lookup yields CDR1 SGHRS and CDR2 YFSETQ. The CDR3 contains 16 residues.

The material sequenced was peripheral blood. The source of this sequence is a man between 65 and 79 years old with active COVID-19. The chain joins TRBV5-1 to TRBJ2-5, with TRBD1 identical over 9 bases. This CDR3 reads CASSLGLGQGGETQYF. DNA of the CDR3: TGCGCCAGCAGCTTGGGGTTGGGACAGGGTGGCGAGACCCAGTACTTC. The full variable domain, with the rest looked up from reference TRBV5-1 and TRBJ2-5, is KAGVTQTPRYLIKTRGQQVTLSCSPISGHRSVSWYQQTPGQGLQFLFEYFSETQRNKGNFPGRFSGRQFSNSRSEMNVSTLELGDSALYLCASSLGLGQGGETQYFGPGTRLLVL.